The source of this T cell receptor (beta chain) is a study of OX40 agonist ivuxolimab in advanced cancers. Some background on the complete study: Ivuxolimab was a fully human IgG2 agonistic monoclonal antibody targeting the costimulatory receptor OX40 (CD134). Among the 50 to 55 dose-escalation patients, around 19 had hepatocellular carcinoma, about 15 melanoma, 9 renal cell carcinoma and 9 head and neck cancer. Patients were allowed to have had prior anti-PD-1, anti-PD-L1 or anti-CTLA-4 therapy, and approximately 39% of the dose-escalation patients had been treated with checkpoint inhibitors. Intravenous ivuxolimab was administered to patients every 2 weeks at six dose levels: 0.01, 0.1, 0.3, 1.5, 3 and 10 mg/kg. The paper reports the monotherapy dose-escalation portion (N of about 51 patients) of the phase I ivuxolimab trial. The purpose of peripheral TCRbeta sequencing was to test whether ivuxolimab changed TCR sequence diversity and led to clonal T-cell expansion. In the dose-escalation cohort, 65% to 90% of patients were male, and the mean age was around 60 years, with a range of 23 to 79. Partial responses occurred in three dose-escalation patients: two with cutaneous melanoma and one with hepatocellular carcinoma.

To sequence the TCRbeta CDR3 region, genomic DNA was isolated from the sorted cells. The immunoSEQ Assay was used for sequencing of TCRbeta CDR3 regions. TCRdb holds this immuneACCESS table with in-frame rearrangements only. Some clones are missing; in checked studies, unresolved V genes explain under half, and the rest has no known cause. Recorded for this sample are fewer than 85,000 clones; 80% to 90% of them occurred a single time. Of the sample, roughly 2% is held by the ten largest clones. Patients with autoimmune disease history or receiving systemic immunosuppression were excluded from the trial. In every dose cohort, peripheral blood was drawn for TCR sequencing at baseline, cycle 4 day 1, and cycle 7 day 1. Samples were obtained from an open-label, multicenter, first-in-human phase I dose-escalation trial of ivuxolimab. Adults with locally advanced or metastatic melanoma, renal cell carcinoma, hepatocellular carcinoma or head and neck squamous cell carcinoma were enrolled in the trial. Before TCR sequencing, CD4+ and CD8+ T cells were separately sorted from peripheral blood.

What the study reported, not specific to this receptor: After ivuxolimab, more expanded clones were found on average in CD8+ T cells than in CD4+ T cells. Clonal expansion of both CD4+ and CD8+ blood T cells was observed from baseline to week 6 at doses 0.1 to 3.0 mg/kg. Low levels of normalized T-cell clonal expansion were also seen in some patients who did not respond. In the 0.1-3.0 mg/kg groups, partial responders were among the patients with the lowest normalized peripheral clonal expansion, particularly in CD8+ T cells. The antigen specificity of the clonally expanded peripheral T cells was not determined.

In the case of this clone: Its target antigen remains unknown. No much larger clonotype is one base removed from it; base qualities were not supplied.

Relative to germline, V is missing 4 bases and J is missing 8 bases, with 7 bases of the junction outside any gene match. The CDR3, cysteine through phenylalanine, is 14 amino acids long. Only the CDR3 DNA is retained, 42 bases long and in frame from the first base. The CDR1 and CDR2 encoded by the germline V gene are MDHEN and SYDVKM. In this chain, TRBV28 is recombined with TRBJ1-2, with TRBD1 matching 10 junction bases. This receptor was obtained from an adult with an advanced solid tumor such as melanoma, head and neck, liver or kidney cancer. The sample consisted of CD4+ or CD8+ T cells sorted from blood, taken in a trial of the OX40 agonist ivuxolimab. The CDR3 region: CASSSDRGIEGYTF. The nucleotides are TGTGCCAGCAGTTCGGACAGGGGGATCGAAGGCTACACCTTC.